Listed here are 3 T cell receptor beta chains from one sample, sequenced in a study of shared clonotypes between healthy human individuals. TCRdb's copy holds only in-frame clones and misses some; the assay was immunoSEQ multiplex PCR. The table records about 510,000 clones, roughly 85% of them present only once. Sequenced material: PBMCs. The receptors derive from a woman aged 40 to 50 in good health. Some clones in this sample may be carry-over from other donors' samples.

The rearrangement links TRBV29-1 to TRBJ2-7; 9 bases are a match to TRBD1. The germline CDR1 and CDR2 sequences are SQVTM and ANQGSEA. V dropped 5 bases and J dropped 3; count of bases not matched to a gene: 5. The CDR3 is 13 amino acids. The CDR3 here is CSVIWDRVYEQYF. In DNA, the CDR3 is TGCAGCGTTATTTGGGACAGGGTCTACGAGCAGTACTTC.

The chain uses TRBV4-1 and TRBJ1-1; D remains ambiguous. V was pared by 2 bases and J by 1 base, with 8 bases between. The CDR3 consists of 14 residues. The V gene's germline CDR1 is MGHRA and CDR2 YSYEKL. The CDR3 DNA is TGCGCCAGCAGCCAATCTAGAACGAACACTGAAGCTTTCTTT. Its translation: CASSQSRTNTEAFF.

V and J are TRBV4-1 and TRBJ1-3; D might be TRBD1 (6 bases). Germline loops: CDR1 MGHRA, CDR2 YSYEKL. Trimming cost V 6 bases and J 0 bases, with 12 bases left between them. The CDR3 is made up of 15 amino acids. DNA of the CDR3: TGCGCCAGCAGAGCCACAGGGAACTCTGGAAACACCATATATTTT. It encodes CASRATGNSGNTIYF.